This T cell receptor (beta chain) came from a study of blood T cell repertoires in COVID-19. Overall study context: Spain, Italy and the United States supplied samples that represented acute and convalescent COVID-19. In each case, the material was cDNA or gDNA derived from T cells, B-cell-depleted T cells, or PBMCs.

As originally analysed: Counts of nucleated cells, estimated from reference gene primer amplification, were obtained. Some clones are missing from TCRdb's copy, which holds only in-frame ones; the method was immunoSEQ multiplex PCR. V and J calls and clone size are copied from that table; D and trimming were computed from the DNA. Among 200,000 to 300,000 clones listed, 83% were seen once. Losses at the gene ends were 3 bases for V and 5 bases for J; bases not matched to a gene: 9. From germline, CDR1 is WNHNN and CDR2 SYGVQD (reference sequence). This CDR3 has 16 amino acids. The chain is built from TRBV10-1 and TRBJ2-7; TRBD2 matches 11 bases. The sequence came from a human donor in a cohort sampled during active COVID-19. The specimen sequenced was peripheral blood. The chain's CDR3 is CASSDDTSGGPHEQYF. The CDR3 DNA reads as TGCGCCAGCAGTGACGATACTAGCGGGGGTCCCCACGAGCAGTACTTC.